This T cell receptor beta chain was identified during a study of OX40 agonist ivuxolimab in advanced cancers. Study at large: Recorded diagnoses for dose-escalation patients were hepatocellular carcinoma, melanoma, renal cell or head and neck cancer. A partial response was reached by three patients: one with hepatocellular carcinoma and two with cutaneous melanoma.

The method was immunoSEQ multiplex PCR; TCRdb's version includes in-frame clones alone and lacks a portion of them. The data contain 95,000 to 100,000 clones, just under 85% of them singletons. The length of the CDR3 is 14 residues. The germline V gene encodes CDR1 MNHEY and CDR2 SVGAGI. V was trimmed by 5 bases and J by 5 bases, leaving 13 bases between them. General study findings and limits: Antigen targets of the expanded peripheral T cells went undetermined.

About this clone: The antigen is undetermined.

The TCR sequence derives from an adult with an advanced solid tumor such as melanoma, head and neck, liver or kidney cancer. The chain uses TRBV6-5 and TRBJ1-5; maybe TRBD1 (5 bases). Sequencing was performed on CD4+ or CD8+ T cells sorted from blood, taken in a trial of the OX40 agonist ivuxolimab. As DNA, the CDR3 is TGTGCCAGCAGTGGACCCGGGACCTATCAGCCCCAGCATTTT. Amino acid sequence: CASSGPGTYQPQHF.